This TCR beta chain was sequenced during a study of cytomegalovirus exposure and HLA in healthy donors. Study results and limitations: As was reported, the classifier diagnosed cytomegalovirus status with high specificity and sensitivity.

Germline CDR1 and CDR2: WSHSY and SAAADI. The CDR3 contains 13 residues. Unmatched junction bases numbered 5, after V lost 8 bases and J lost 2 bases. On this clone: Antigen specificity is unknown.

Researchers ran the PCR with 60 Vbeta and 13 Jbeta primers. Sequenced by immunoSEQ multiplex PCR; TCRdb stores in-frame clones only, minus some. The repertoire holds approximately 100,000 clones, with around two thirds as singletons. Specimen: PBMCs. The genes are TRBV10-2 and TRBJ2-7; TRBD2 aligns across 8 bases. This clonotype was sampled from a man aged 50-59 years in good health and CMV-seropositive. The CDR3 protein is CASSTSEPYEQYF. Written as DNA, the CDR3 is TGCGCCAGCTCGACTAGCGAACCCTACGAGCAGTACTTC.